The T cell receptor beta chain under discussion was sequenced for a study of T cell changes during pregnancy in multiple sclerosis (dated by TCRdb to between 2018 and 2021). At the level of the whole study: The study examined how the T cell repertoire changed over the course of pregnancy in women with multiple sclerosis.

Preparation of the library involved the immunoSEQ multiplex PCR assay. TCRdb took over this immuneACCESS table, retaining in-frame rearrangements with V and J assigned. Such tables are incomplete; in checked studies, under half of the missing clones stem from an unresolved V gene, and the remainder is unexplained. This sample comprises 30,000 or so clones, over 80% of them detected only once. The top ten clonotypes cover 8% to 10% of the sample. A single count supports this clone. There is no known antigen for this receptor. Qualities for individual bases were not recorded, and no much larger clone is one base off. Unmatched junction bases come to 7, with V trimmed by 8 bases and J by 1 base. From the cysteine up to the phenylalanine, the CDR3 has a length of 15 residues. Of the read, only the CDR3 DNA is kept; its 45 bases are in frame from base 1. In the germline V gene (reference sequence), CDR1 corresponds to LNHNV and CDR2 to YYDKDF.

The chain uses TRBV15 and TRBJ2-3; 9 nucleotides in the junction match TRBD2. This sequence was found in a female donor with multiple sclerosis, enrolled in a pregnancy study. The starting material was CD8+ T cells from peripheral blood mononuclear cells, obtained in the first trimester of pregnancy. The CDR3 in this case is CATGLVAGGTDTQYF. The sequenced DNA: TGTGCCACCGGGTTAGTAGCGGGGGGCACAGATACGCAGTATTTT. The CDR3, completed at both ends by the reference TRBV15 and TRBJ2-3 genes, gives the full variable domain DAMVIQNPRYQVTQFGKPVTLSCSQTLNHNVMYWYQQKSSQAPKLLFHYYDKDFNNEADTPDNFQSRRPNTSFCFLDIRSPGLGDTAMYLCATGLVAGGTDTQYFGPGTRLTVL.